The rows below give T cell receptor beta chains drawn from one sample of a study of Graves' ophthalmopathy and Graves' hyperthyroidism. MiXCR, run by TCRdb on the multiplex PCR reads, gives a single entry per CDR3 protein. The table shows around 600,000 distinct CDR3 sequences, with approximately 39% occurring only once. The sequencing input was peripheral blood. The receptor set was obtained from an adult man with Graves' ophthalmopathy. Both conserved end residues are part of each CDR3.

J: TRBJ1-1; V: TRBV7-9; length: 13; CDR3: CASIGTGRTEAFF
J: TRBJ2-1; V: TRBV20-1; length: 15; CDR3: CSASLLAGVLREQFF
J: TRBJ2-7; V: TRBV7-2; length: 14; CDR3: CASSRGGTGYEQYF
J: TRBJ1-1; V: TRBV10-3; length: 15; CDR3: CAISDEAASQFVAFF
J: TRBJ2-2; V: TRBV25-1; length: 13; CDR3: CASSERVPGELFF
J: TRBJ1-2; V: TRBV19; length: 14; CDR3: CASSTAGQGYGYTF
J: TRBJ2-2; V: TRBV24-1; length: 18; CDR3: CATSDPPRGRPDTGELFF
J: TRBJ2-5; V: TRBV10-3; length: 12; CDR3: CATRDREETQYF
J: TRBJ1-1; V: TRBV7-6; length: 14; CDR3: CASSLSTELTEAFF
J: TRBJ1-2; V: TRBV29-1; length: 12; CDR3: CSSEGGDYGYTF
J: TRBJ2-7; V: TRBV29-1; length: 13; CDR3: CSAGTSGEYEQYF
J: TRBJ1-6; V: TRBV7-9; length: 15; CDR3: CASSSGPIYNSPLHF
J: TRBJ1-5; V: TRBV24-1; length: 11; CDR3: CATTGEQPQHF
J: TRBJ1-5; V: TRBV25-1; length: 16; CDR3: CASSAQVGGSNQPQHF
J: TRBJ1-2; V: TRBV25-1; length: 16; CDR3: CASSLLEQDPDYGYTF
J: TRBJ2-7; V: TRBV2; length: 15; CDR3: CASSDGSGGGYEQYF
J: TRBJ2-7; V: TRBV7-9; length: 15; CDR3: CASSPSGTSLHEQYF
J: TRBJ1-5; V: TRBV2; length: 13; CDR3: CAGGEGGSQPQHF
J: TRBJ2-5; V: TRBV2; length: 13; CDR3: CASTDRVFETQYF
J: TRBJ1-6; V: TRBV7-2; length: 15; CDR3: CASSHPSGGYSPLHF
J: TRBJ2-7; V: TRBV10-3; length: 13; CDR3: CAIRSIKNYEQYF
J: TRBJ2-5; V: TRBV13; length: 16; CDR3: CASSSKEGGSKETQYF
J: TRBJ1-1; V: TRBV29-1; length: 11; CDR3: CSLKPNTEAFF
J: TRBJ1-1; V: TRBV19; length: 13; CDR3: CASRRRENTEAFF
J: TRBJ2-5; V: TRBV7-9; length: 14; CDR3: CASGTRRNQETQYF
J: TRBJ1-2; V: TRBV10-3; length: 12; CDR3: CTTSGVGYGYTF
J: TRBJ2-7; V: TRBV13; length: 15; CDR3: CASSPVQGASYEQYF
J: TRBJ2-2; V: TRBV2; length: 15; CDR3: CASSPGVANTGELFF
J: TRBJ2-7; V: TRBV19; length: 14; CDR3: CASSGTSGSYEQYF
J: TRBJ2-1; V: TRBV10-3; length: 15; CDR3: CAISESSGSYNEQFF